These 16 T cell receptor beta chains were all obtained from the same sample, sequenced in a study of blood T cell repertoires in COVID-19. The data were produced by immunoSEQ multiplex PCR, yet TCRdb's version contains in-frame clones alone and is incomplete. The repertoire has fewer than 400,000 clones, around 84% of them found once; the top ten carry approximately 3.6%. Sample: peripheral blood. The source is a woman under 30 with acute or convalescent COVID-19.

This clone was picked up a small number of times. The rearrangement uses TRBV5-1 and TRBJ1-4; a weak D match, TRBD1 (5 bases). Germline V gene data show CDR1 as SGHRS and CDR2 as YFSETQ. This CDR3 spans 15 amino acids. The V gene lost 4 bases and the J gene lost 8 bases, with 18 bases spanning the gap. The CDR3 loop reads CASSLGGTVDEKLFF. The CDR3 DNA reads TGCGCCAGCAGCCTAGGAGGGACGGTAGACGAAAAACTGTTTTTT.

The chain links TRBV28 to TRBJ2-7; TRBD2 agrees at 7 bases. Germline lookup yields CDR1 MDHEN and CDR2 SYDVKM. The CDR3 is 15 amino acids. With V trimmed by 5 bases and J by 0 bases, 7 bases remained unmatched. The CDR3 bases are TGTGCCAGCAGTACCCCGGCGGGAGCCTCCTACGAGCAGTACTTC. It specifies CASSTPAGASYEQYF.

The chain joins TRBV19 to TRBJ1-5, with 7 bases aligning to TRBD1. The V gene's germline CDR1 is LNHDA and CDR2 SQIVND (reference sequence). The junction had 19 bases not matched to a gene; V was cut back by 11 bases and J by 0 bases. The CDR3 extends over 18 amino acids. The CDR3 reads CAHDRPGTAFYSNQPQHF. For the CDR3, the DNA is TGTGCCCACGACCGGCCCGGGACAGCCTTTTATAGCAATCAGCCCCAGCATTTT.

CDR3 nucleotide sequence: TGTGCCAGCAGCCTGCCTATACAGGGCTCTGGGGCCAACGTCCTGACTTTC. Translated, it gives CASSLPIQGSGANVLTF. V is TRBV7-6 and J is TRBJ2-6, with D maybe TRBD1 (6 bases). Per the germline V gene, CDR1 is SGHVS and CDR2 is FNYEAQ. This CDR3 comprises 17 residues. Trimming removed 5 bases from V and 0 bases from J, with 14 bases in between.

V and J are TRBV19 and TRBJ1-1, with a weak D call TRBD1 (6 bases). Germline CDR1 is LNHDA and CDR2 is SQIVND (reference sequence). Trimming left V 6 bases short and J 6 bases short, with 17 bases between. CDR3 size: 14 residues. The CDR3: CASSVTGFIPEAFF. The CDR3 DNA sequence: TGTGCCAGTAGCGTAACAGGGTTCATCCCTGAAGCTTTCTTT.

This CDR3 is CASRTSGGALYEQYF. The CDR3 DNA reads TGTGCCAGCAGAACAAGCGGGGGGGCCCTCTACGAGCAGTACTTC. The rearrangement joins TRBV6-6 to TRBJ2-7, with 10 bases lining up with TRBD2. After removal of 6 bases from V and 3 bases from J, the junction contained 8 bases not matched to a gene. Germline CDR1 MNHNY, CDR2 SVGAGI (reference sequence). The CDR3 is 15 amino acids.

The rearrangement links TRBV19 to TRBJ1-1; D is undetermined. Germline V gene lookup returns CDR1 LNHDA and CDR2 SQIVND (reference sequence). This CDR3 region has 13 residues. Trimming cost V 6 bases and J 1 base, with 9 bases left between them. The CDR3: CASRTAGNTEAFF. The DNA for the CDR3 is TGTGCCAGTAGAACGGCAGGGAACACTGAAGCTTTCTTT.

The chain combines TRBV19 with TRBJ2-1; TRBD2 is a possible D gene (5 bases). Germline CDR1 and CDR2: LNHDA and SQIVND (reference sequence). The CDR3 totals 15 residues. V lost 0 bases, J lost 4 bases, and 10 bases lay in between. CDR3 protein: CASSIEFGIYNEQFF. The CDR3 DNA is TGTGCCAGTAGTATAGAATTCGGGATATACAATGAGCAGTTCTTC.

The V gene is TRBV30, the J gene TRBJ1-2, with 12 bases that match TRBD1. The CDR3 contains 15 residues. The trim removed 2 bases at V and 8 bases at J, leaving 9 bases unmatched. The germline V gene encodes CDR1 GTSNPN and CDR2 SVGIG (reference sequence). The DNA for the CDR3 is TGTGCCTGGAGTTGGCCGGGACAGGGGGCAAGGGGCTACACCTTC. The encoded protein is CAWSWPGQGARGYTF.

The chain recombines TRBV10-3 with TRBJ1-3, with a possible D match to TRBD1 (5 bases). Germline CDR1 and CDR2: ENHRY and SYGVKD. The CDR3 is made up of 12 amino acids. V lost 8 bases and J 2 bases, leaving 7 bases between the germline ends. The CDR3 DNA is TGTGCCATCGGAGGGGCTGGAAACACCATATATTTT. This codes for CAIGGAGNTIYF.

V gene TRBV28 combines with J gene TRBJ1-3; D may be TRBD1 (6 bases). The CDR3 runs 11 residues. V was pared by 10 bases and J by 4 bases, with 8 bases between. Germline lookup yields CDR1 MDHEN and CDR2 SYDVKM. DNA of the CDR3: TGTGCCACAGGGGTGGGAAACACCATATATTTT. This codes for CATGVGNTIYF.

This clone was counted a few times. The chain recombines TRBV2 with TRBJ2-1; 11 bases map to TRBD2. The CDR3 contains 15 residues. Trimming at V came to 3 bases and at J to 4 bases, leaving 2 bases not matched to a gene. CDR1 and CDR2 from the germline V gene are SNHLY and FYNNEI. The CDR3: CASSESSGRYNEQFF. The CDR3 DNA follows: TGTGCCAGCAGTGAGTCTAGCGGGAGGTACAATGAGCAGTTCTTC.

This chain joins TRBV5-4 and TRBJ1-1; perhaps TRBD1 as D (5 bases). Germline CDR1 reads SGHNT; CDR2 reads YYREEE (reference sequence). V was cut by 0 bases and J by 4 bases, with 13 bases left in between. The CDR3 is 15 amino acids. The CDR3 sequence is CASSLGGGMGTEAFF. CDR3 nucleotides: TGTGCCAGCAGCTTGGGGGGGGGTATGGGCACTGAAGCTTTCTTT.

The CDR3 sequence: CASSDSYRDSYEQYF. As DNA, the CDR3 is TGTGCCAGCAGTGATTCATACAGGGACTCCTACGAGCAGTACTTC. The genes are TRBV2 and TRBJ2-7, with D perhaps TRBD1 (6 bases). The CDR3 has 15 amino acids. Trimming stripped 3 bases from V and 0 bases from J, with 12 bases between. Germline loops: CDR1 SNHLY, CDR2 FYNNEI.

This clone has only one observation. This rearrangement joins TRBV5-1 to TRBJ2-3, with 10 bases lining up with TRBD1. V gave up 4 bases and J gave up 6 bases; unmatched junction bases: 5. Germline V CDR1 and CDR2: SGHRS, YFSETQ. The length of the CDR3 is 14 residues. CDR3 sequence (DNA): TGCGCCAGCAGCCGGGGACAGGGGATGGATACGCAGTATTTT. Encoded protein: CASSRGQGMDTQYF.

V usage is TRBV6-5 and J usage is TRBJ1-1, with D possibly matching TRBD1 (6 bases). The V end was cut by 6 bases, the J end by 0 bases, with 11 bases between. The CDR3 has 14 amino acids. CDR1 and CDR2 (germline): MNHEY, SVGAGI. CDR3 coding DNA: TGTGCCAGCAGGGACAGATCTATGAACACTGAAGCTTTCTTT. It is translated as CASRDRSMNTEAFF.